This TCR beta chain was sequenced in a study of T-cell reconstitution after alpha-beta-depleted transplantation in children. The TCRbeta library incorporated unique molecular identifiers. TCRdb called the PCR reads again in MiXCR, with one record for every CDR3 protein. The table records over 550,000 distinct CDR3 sequences, 10% of them present only once. Germline-derived CDR1 and CDR2 are SGHRS and YFSETQ. The V end was cut by 5 bases, the J end by 5 bases, with 11 bases between. This CDR3 region has 13 residues. The rearrangement uses TRBV5-1 and TRBJ2-1, with TRBD1 as a possible D gene (5 bases). The TCR originated in a human donor who donated a stem cell graft to a child with acute myeloid leukemia. This specimen was PBMCs from the stem cell graft donor, taken from the stem cell graft. The CDR3 sequence: CASRFQGDNEQFF. The CDR3 region has the DNA TGCGCCAGCAGATTTCAGGGCGACAATGAGCAGTTCTTC.